Shown below are 8 T cell receptor beta chains from a single sample sequenced in a study of OX40 agonist ivuxolimab in advanced cancers. Using immunoSEQ multiplex PCR, the repertoire was profiled, and TCRdb retains in-frame clones only, with some absent. Found here are more than 45,000 clones, 65% to 90% of them singletons; the top ten hold more than 0.8%. Sequenced material: CD4+ or CD8+ T cells sorted from blood, taken in a trial of the OX40 agonist ivuxolimab. The receptor source for this set is an adult with an advanced solid tumor such as melanoma, head and neck, liver or kidney cancer.

This clone is a singleton in its sample. This chain uses TRBV5-8 with TRBJ2-3; D possibly corresponds to TRBD2 (6 bases). Germline V lookup: CDR1 SGHTS, CDR2 YDEGEE. The CDR3 covers 15 residues. Trimming shortened V by 0 bases and J by 0 bases, and 8 bases separated the two germline ends. The CDR3 loop is CASSLVGGSTDTQYF. In nucleotides, the CDR3 is TGTGCCAGCAGCTTGGTGGGGGGTAGCACAGATACGCAGTATTTT.

In DNA form, the CDR3 reads TGTGCCAGCAGTGGAGAACAGTTGGCGCGGGAGACCCAGTACTTC. Protein sequence: CASSGEQLARETQYF. The rearrangement uses TRBV11-2 and TRBJ2-5; D gene unclear. CDR3 length equals 15 residues. Trimming shortened V by 6 bases and J by 5 bases, and 19 bases separated the two germline ends. Germline V lookup: CDR1 SGHAT, CDR2 FQNNGV.

The chain is built from TRBV9 and TRBJ1-2; the D is unclear. Trimming took 0 bases from V and 6 from J, leaving 9 bases between them. Germline V gene data show CDR1 as SGDLS and CDR2 as YYNGEE. The CDR3 has 13 residues. CDR3 sequence: CASSVGKENGYTF. CDR3 sequence (DNA): TGTGCCAGCAGCGTAGGGAAAGAGAATGGCTACACCTTC.

This clone was recorded once. The CDR3 sequence is CASSEAGANVLTF. CDR3 nucleotide sequence: TGTGCCAGCAGTGAGGCTGGGGCCAACGTCCTGACTTTC. The V and J genes are TRBV25-1 and TRBJ2-6; no reliable D call. Trimming stripped 3 bases from V and 2 bases from J, with 2 bases between. Germline-derived CDR1 and CDR2 are MGHDK and SYGVNS. The CDR3 is 13 amino acids.

V gene TRBV28 combines with J gene TRBJ2-3, with a weak D call TRBD1 (6 bases). Germline CDR1 MDHEN, CDR2 SYDVKM. The CDR3 sequence is 14 residues long. Trimming shortened V by 4 bases and J by 1 base, and 9 bases separated the two germline ends. The CDR3 DNA reads TGTGCCAGCAGTTACAGGGACCGCACAGATACGCAGTATTTT. Translated, it gives CASSYRDRTDTQYF. The full variable domain, its missing parts supplied by reference TRBV28 and TRBJ2-3, is DVKVTQSSRYLVKRTGEKVFLECVQDMDHENMFWYRQDPGLGLRLIYFSYDVKMKEKGDIPEGYSVSREKKERFSLILESASTNQTSMYLCASSYRDRTDTQYFGPGTRLTVL.

V and J are TRBV6-5 and TRBJ1-5, with a weak D call TRBD1 (6 bases). The CDR3 is 15 amino acids. Germline-derived CDR1 and CDR2 are MNHEY and SVGAGI. The V gene lost 6 bases and the J gene lost 2 bases, with 14 bases spanning the gap. The CDR3 DNA reads TGTGCCAGCAGCTTACAGGGTTCAGGCAATCAGCCCCAGCATTTT. Its protein product is CASSLQGSGNQPQHF.

This rearrangement joins TRBV7-2 to TRBJ1-1; possible D gene TRBD1, 5 bases. Trimming removed 4 bases at V and 7 bases at J, with 13 bases between. Germline V gives CDR1 SGHTA, CDR2 FQGNSA. CDR3 length: 13 amino acids. CDR3 amino acids: CASSSRGSLEAFF. The CDR3 coding sequence is TGTGCCAGCAGCTCCCGGGGGTCGCTTGAAGCTTTCTTT.

V is TRBV28 and J is TRBJ1-1, with D unresolved. V lost 2 bases and J 2 bases, leaving 9 bases between the germline ends. The CDR3 has 14 residues. Germline CDR1 is MDHEN and CDR2 is SYDVKM. The DNA of the CDR3 is TGTGCCAGCAGTTTAAGGCTTCGTAACACTGAAGCTTTCTTT. This encodes CASSLRLRNTEAFF.